These 17 T cell receptor beta chains were all obtained from the same sample, sequenced in a study of tumor-infiltrating lymphocytes in primary liver carcinoma. TCR beta cDNA was prepared out of approximately 500 ng total RNA by means of a constant-region primer. Researchers made the TCR beta libraries by running three nested multiplex PCR rounds with slightly modified ARM-PCR. With TRBV1-TRBV30 forward primers and a C-beta reverse primer, the first two PCR rounds were run for 10 cycles each. A single record per CDR3 protein comes from TCRdb applying MiXCR to the multiplex PCR reads. Of hundreds of thousands of distinct CDR3 sequences listed, roughly three fifths are singletons. Germline DNA was extracted alongside blood RNA, which was obtained from unsorted whole blood. Sequenced sample: peripheral blood. The receptors shown here come from a woman between 25 and 40 years old with primary liver carcinoma and hepatitis B virus infection.

Notes on this clonotype: A junction boundary mismatches the germline segment, possibly from a read error. The rearrangement uses TRBV6-5 and TRBJ1-4; D uncertain. Germline V CDR1 and CDR2: MNHEY, SVGAGI. CDR3 length: 14 amino acids. As DNA, the CDR3 is TGTGCCTGCAGGAGGATCTCAACTAATGAAAAACTGTTTTTT. Amino acid sequence: CACRRISTNEKLFF.

This clonotype has a count of ten or more. The rearrangement uses TRBV6-1 and TRBJ2-5, with unresolved D. V lost 1 base, J lost 2 bases, and 8 bases lay in between. There are 14 residues in the CDR3. Per germline, CDR1 MNHNS and CDR2 SASEGT. The CDR3, as DNA: TGTGCCAGCAGTGAAGGGGAAGAACAAGAGACCCAGTACTTC. This encodes CASSEGEEQETQYF.

V is TRBV14 and J is TRBJ2-7, with unresolved D. Between the trimmed V and J ends, which lost 6 bases and 3 bases, there was a span of 15 bases. CDR3 length: 14 residues. CDR1 SGHDN and CDR2 FVKESK come from the germline V gene. The DNA for the CDR3 is TGTGCCAGCAGTCCGCGGCTCCGAAACTACGAGCAGTACTTC. Translating it yields CASSPRLRNYEQYF. Based on the CDR3 plus reference TRBV14 and TRBJ2-7, the full variable domain is EAGVTQFPSHSVIEKGQTVTLRCDPISGHDNLYWYRRVMGKEIKFLLHFVKESKQDESGMPNNRFLAERTGGTYSTLKVQPAELEDSGVYFCASSPRLRNYEQYFGPGTRLTVT.

This clonotype occurred many times. This rearrangement joins TRBV6-2 or TRBV6-3 to TRBJ2-7, with D unresolved. This CDR3 comprises 14 residues. V shed 4 bases and J shed 3 bases, with 13 bases lying between them. Per germline, CDR1 MNHEY and CDR2 SVGEGT. The chain's CDR3 is CASSWFRNNYEQYF. CDR3 nucleotides: TGTGCCAGCAGTTGGTTCCGGAACAACTACGAGCAGTACTTC.

This clonotype showed up many times. V usage is TRBV11-2 and J usage is TRBJ2-5; 12 positions match TRBD2. The junction had 11 bases not matched to a gene; V was cut back by 6 bases and J by 6 bases. Germline V lookup: CDR1 SGHAT, CDR2 FQNNGV. The CDR3 sequence is 16 residues long. In nucleotides, the CDR3 is TGTGCCAGCAGTCAGACTAGCGGGAGTGGTATGAAGACCCAGTACTTC. Translation gives CASSQTSGSGMKTQYF.

This clonotype was seen more than once but under ten times. This may stem from a read error, because a much larger clone lies one nucleotide away. This rearrangement joins TRBV11-1 to TRBJ2-7; TRBD2 agrees at 8 bases. The germline V gene has CDR1 SGHAT and CDR2 FQDESV (reference sequence). J was trimmed by 4 bases and V by 5 bases; bases with no gene match: 10. The CDR3 length is 15 residues. The CDR3 sequence: CASSPRRREAYEQYF. In DNA, the CDR3 is TGTGCCAGCAGCCCCCGGCGGCGGGAGGCATACGAGCAGTACTTC.

As for this clonotype: A junction end diverges from the germline sequence, so it may reflect a read error. V and J are TRBV12-3 or TRBV12-4 and TRBJ2-5; the match to TRBD2 covers 9 bases. This CDR3 has 19 residues. For the CDR3, the DNA is TGTGCCAGCAGCTTCTTAAGGTCGGGACTAGCTGGTGACGGCGAGACCCACTACTTC. Its translation: CASSFLRSGLAGDGETHYF.

This chain uses TRBV11-2 with TRBJ2-1, with 7 positions matching TRBD2. CDR1 and CDR2 from the germline V gene are SGHAT and FQNNGV. V dropped 4 bases and J dropped 8; count of bases not matched to a gene: 14. The CDR3 loop spans 16 amino acids. As DNA, the CDR3 is TGTGCCAGCAGCTCCCCGACTAGCTGGAGGGTCTATGAGCAGTTCTTC. This translates into CASSSPTSWRVYEQFF.

Concerning this clonotype itself: Being one base from a much bigger clone, this may be a read error. The chain uses TRBV4-1 and TRBJ1-2; no clear D. CDR3 length equals 13 residues. The germline V gene has CDR1 MGHRA and CDR2 YSYEKL. The CDR3: CASSQELGNGYSF. In DNA, the CDR3 is TGCGCCAGCAGCCAAGAATTAGGGAATGGCTACAGCTTC.

Concerning this clonotype: Being one base from a much bigger clone, this may be a read error. The CDR3 spells CSVASRTGLYVQYF. The CDR3 DNA follows: TGCAGCGTTGCTTCCCGGACAGGGTTATACGTGCAGTACTTC. This chain joins TRBV29-1 and TRBJ2-7, with 8 bases aligning to TRBD1. The CDR3 covers 14 residues. CDR1 and CDR2 (germline): SQVTM, ANQGSEA.

This clonotype appeared a few times. This chain uses TRBV28 with TRBJ2-7; 9 nucleotides line up with TRBD1. J lost 7 bases, V lost 4 bases, and 8 bases had no gene match. CDR3 length: 14 amino acids. Germline V CDR1 and CDR2: MDHEN, SYDVKM. The CDR3, as DNA: TGTGCCAGCAGTTACGGGGGACAGGGCGGGGAGCAGTACTTC. Amino acid sequence: CASSYGGQGGEQYF.

The table lists this clonotype with many counts. This sequence joins TRBV29-1 and TRBJ2-7; TRBD2 is a possible D gene (5 bases). V was clipped by 7 bases and J by 4 bases, with 11 bases between them. The CDR3 contains 11 residues. The germline CDR1 and CDR2 sequences are SQVTM and ANQGSEA. The CDR3 DNA reads TGCAGCGCGGGGTCCCTGTACGAGCAGTACTTC. Translated, it gives CSAGSLYEQYF.

This clonotype appeared many times. The chain employs TRBV11-2 and TRBJ2-3; a weak D match, TRBD2 (6 bases). This CDR3 comprises 14 residues. V was shortened by 5 bases and J by 5 bases, with 14 bases between the two germline ends. Germline-derived CDR1 and CDR2 are SGHAT and FQNNGV. The CDR3 DNA is TGTGCCAGCAGCCCCCGAAGGACTAAAGATACGCAGTATTTT. It translates to CASSPRRTKDTQYF.

A word on this clonotype: At one end, the junction sequence differs from germline, possibly due to a read error. This chain connects TRBV6-2 or TRBV6-3 to TRBJ2-3; no clear D. This CDR3 has 15 amino acids. The germline V gene encodes CDR1 MNHEY and CDR2 SVGEGT. In DNA form, the CDR3 reads TGTCCCAGCAGTATCTGGCGGCTGCTCACAGATACGCAGTATTTT. Its protein product is CPSSIWRLLTDTQYF.

This clonotype showed up many times. In DNA form, the CDR3 reads TGCAGCGTCGCCGGGACACACAATCAGCCCCAGCATTTT. Protein product: CSVAGTHNQPQHF. V gene TRBV29-1 combines with J gene TRBJ1-5; possibly TRBD1 for D (6 bases). The CDR3 covers 13 residues. Germline V gives CDR1 SQVTM, CDR2 ANQGSEA. Trimming took off 6 bases at V and 3 bases at J, with 12 bases between the two ends.

The V and J genes are TRBV14 and TRBJ2-5; D remains unclear. Germline assignment: CDR1 SGHDN and CDR2 FVKESK. The V gene lost 7 bases and the J gene lost 4 bases, with 19 bases spanning the gap. This CDR3 contains 15 residues. CDR3 amino acids: CASNRSGAKGETQYF. For the CDR3, the DNA is TGTGCCAGCAACCGGTCGGGCGCCAAGGGAGAGACCCAGTACTTC.

Of note for this clonotype: The conserved closing phenylalanine or tryptophan is absent in this CDR3, likely reflecting a read error. The V gene is TRBV11-2, the J gene TRBJ2-7; unclear D gene. Germline V CDR1 and CDR2: SGHAT, FQNNGV. This CDR3 contains 14 residues. The CDR3 region has the DNA TGTGTCAGCAGCCCAAAAGGGCTCTCCTACGAGCAGTACTTA. It codes for CVSSPKGLSYEQYL.